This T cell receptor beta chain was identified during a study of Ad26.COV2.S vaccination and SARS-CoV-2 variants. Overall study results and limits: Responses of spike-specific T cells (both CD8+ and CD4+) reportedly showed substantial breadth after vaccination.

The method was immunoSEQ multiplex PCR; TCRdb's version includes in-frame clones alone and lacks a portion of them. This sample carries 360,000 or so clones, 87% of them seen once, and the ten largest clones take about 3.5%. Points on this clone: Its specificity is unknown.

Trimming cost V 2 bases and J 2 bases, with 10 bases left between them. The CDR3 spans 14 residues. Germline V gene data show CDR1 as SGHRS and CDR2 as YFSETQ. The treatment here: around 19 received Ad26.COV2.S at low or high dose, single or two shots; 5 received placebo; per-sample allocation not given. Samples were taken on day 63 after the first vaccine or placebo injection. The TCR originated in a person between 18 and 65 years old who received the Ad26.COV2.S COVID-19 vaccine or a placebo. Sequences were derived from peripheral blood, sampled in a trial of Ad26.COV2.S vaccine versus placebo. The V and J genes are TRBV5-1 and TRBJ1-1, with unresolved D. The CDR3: CASSLKSLNTEAFF. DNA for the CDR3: TGCGCCAGCAGCTTAAAGTCACTTAACACTGAAGCTTTCTTT.